Listed below are T cell receptor beta chains from one sample, sequenced in a study of early T cells in non-severe SARS-CoV-2 infection. TCRdb passed the 5' RACE reads through MiXCR, listing each CDR3 protein once. The sample has about 49,000 distinct CDR3 sequences, more than 10% seen once; the top ten hold around 2.5%. The sample was whole blood, taken at baseline. These receptor sequences come from an adult who was a healthcare worker with PCR-confirmed SARS-CoV-2 infection or an uninfected control (not recorded which). CDR3s leave out the opening cysteine and the closing phenylalanine or tryptophan. A D gene is named only where the DNA matches it firmly. Clone size is not always given. Where it is, it says once, few, many or a class for expanded clones.

clone size,J gene,D gene,V gene,CDR3 length,CDR3 protein
-,TRBJ1-1,-,TRBV28,12,ASRVLSSATEAF
few,TRBJ2-3,TRBD2,TRBV5-4,13,ASSLGGLAPDTQY
few,TRBJ2-5,TRBD2,TRBV4-3,15,ASSQEASGRASETQY
many,TRBJ2-1,TRBD2,TRBV20-1,15,SAKRQIAGAGYNEQF
-,TRBJ1-5,-,TRBV4-1,14,ASSQVGPLGNQPQH
few,TRBJ2-2,-,TRBV5-1,12,ASSLNRDTGELF
few,TRBJ2-3,TRBD2,TRBV9,15,ASSVDLSGSPGDTQY
few,TRBJ2-5,TRBD2,TRBV5-1,15,ASSLLAGAQTGETQY
many,TRBJ2-3,TRBD1,TRBV5-1,14,ASSSRGPVGTDTQY
few,TRBJ2-3,TRBD2,TRBV7-3,13,ASSLSGSRSDTQY
-,TRBJ2-4,TRBD2,TRBV7-9,13,ASSRTSGGKNIQY
-,TRBJ1-2,-,TRBV7-9,13,ASSLVGGRMDPYT
few,TRBJ1-5,TRBD1,TRBV27,12,ASRPGGSVQPQH
-,TRBJ2-7,TRBD2,TRBV28,15,ASSLLPGLAGGYEQY
few,TRBJ1-2,-,TRBV2,11,ASSDYQGHGYT
-,TRBJ2-1,-,TRBV3-1,13,ASSQVAGSGNEQF
-,TRBJ2-1,TRBD2,TRBV28,17,ASSSRTSGRARLYNEQF
-,TRBJ2-3,-,TRBV19,12,ASSIMGYTDTQY
few,TRBJ2-7,TRBD2,TRBV6-1,12,ASSDGAGASEQY
many,TRBJ2-2,-,TRBV28,11,ASSYSGPEELF
-,TRBJ2-7,TRBD1,TRBV4-1,14,TSSRTTGASSYEQY
many,TRBJ2-3,TRBD2,TRBV7-2,11,ASRPSGSETQY
many,TRBJ1-6,TRBD1,TRBV4-2,15,ASSRLPGQGGNSPLH
few,TRBJ2-1,TRBD2,TRBV20-1,14,SARDVEAGDYNEQF
few,TRBJ2-5,TRBD2,TRBV7-6,12,ASSKGLAEETQY
-,TRBJ1-5,-,TRBV25-1,11,ATSSGGYQPQH
few,TRBJ2-3,-,TRBV19,9,ASSIGHQQY
few,TRBJ2-2,TRBD2,TRBV7-2,14,ASSSTGLAGGGELF
-,TRBJ2-2,TRBD1,TRBV6-1,12,ASGDRGETGELF
few,TRBJ1-1,TRBD1,TRBV6-2/TRBV6-3,14,ASNDGQGANYIEAF
-,TRBJ1-1,TRBD1,TRBV6-5,14,ASSAGQVLSSAEAF
many,TRBJ2-7,-,TRBV7-7,12,ASSPGDGSYEQY
-,TRBJ1-2,-,TRBV10-3,12,AISASTGSYGYT
-,TRBJ1-6,-,TRBV10-3,13,AISKLDTQQSPLH
many,TRBJ1-6,-,TRBV7-2,12,ASSRLTGNSPLH
few,TRBJ2-3,TRBD2,TRBV6-1,12,ATRTSVSTDTQY
-,TRBJ1-1,-,TRBV9,11,ASSVAGEAEAF
-,TRBJ2-1,-,TRBV11-2,13,ASSLDWRDGHEQF
-,TRBJ1-6,-,TRBV28,14,ASSSDSTRGNSPLH
few,TRBJ2-7,-,TRBV20-1,11,SARTGHGLQQY
many,TRBJ2-7,-,TRBV3-1,16,ASSQADPLGWGSYEQY
-,TRBJ1-5,-,TRBV6-1,16,ASSEALQGEWSNQPQH
few,TRBJ2-3,-,TRBV12-3/TRBV12-4,13,ASSFYGARADTQY
-,TRBJ2-3,-,TRBV7-2,9,ASHAGDTQY
-,TRBJ2-7,TRBD2,TRBV7-6,12,ASSASGSPHEQY